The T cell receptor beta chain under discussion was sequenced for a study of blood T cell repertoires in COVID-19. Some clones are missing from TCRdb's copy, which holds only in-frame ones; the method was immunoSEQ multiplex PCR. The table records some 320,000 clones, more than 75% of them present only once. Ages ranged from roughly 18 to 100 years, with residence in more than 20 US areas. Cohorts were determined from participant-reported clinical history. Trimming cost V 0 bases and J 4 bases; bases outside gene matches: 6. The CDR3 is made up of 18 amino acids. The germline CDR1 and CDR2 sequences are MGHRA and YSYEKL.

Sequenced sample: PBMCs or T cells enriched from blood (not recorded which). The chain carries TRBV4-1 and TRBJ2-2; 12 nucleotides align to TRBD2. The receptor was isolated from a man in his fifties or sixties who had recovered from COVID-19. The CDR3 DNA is TGCGCCAGCAGCCAAGAGGTTGGACTAGCGGGAACCACCGGGGAGCTGTTTTTT. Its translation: CASSQEVGLAGTTGELFF.